The entry that follows covers one TCR beta chain sequence. The data stem from a study of shared clonotypes between healthy human individuals. TCRdb's copy holds only in-frame clones and misses some; the assay was immunoSEQ multiplex PCR. The profile covers roughly 2.2 million clones, with less than 95% appearing a single time and about 0.36% taken by the ten largest. Adult donors, all healthy and HIV-negative, had no recent acute infections or vaccinations. CDR3 size: 15 residues. With 5 bases removed from V and 2 bases from J, the gap between germline ends came to 13 bases. Germline V CDR1 and CDR2: LNHDA, SQIVND (reference sequence).

The V gene is TRBV19, the J gene TRBJ1-3; D gene uncertain. Sequenced input: naive CD4+ T cells from PBMCs. Subset here: CD45RA+ positively selected. The sequence came from a man aged 18 to 29 in good health. Some clones in this sample may be carry-over from other donors' samples. The CDR3 here is CASSSRPEPGNTIYF. CDR3 in DNA: TGTGCCAGTAGTTCTCGCCCAGAGCCTGGAAACACCATATATTTT. The whole variable domain, remainder taken from reference TRBV19 and TRBJ1-3, is DGGITQSPKYLFRKEGQNVTLSCEQNLNHDAMYWYRQDPGQGLRLIYYSQIVNDFQKGDIAEGYSVSREKKESFPLTVTSAQKNPTAFYLCASSSRPEPGNTIYFGEGSWLTVV.